Below are 14 T cell receptor beta chains sequenced from a single sample in a study of T-cell reconstitution after alpha-beta-depleted transplantation in children. Unique molecular identifiers were built into the TCRbeta library. TCRdb passed the PCR reads through MiXCR, listing each CDR3 protein once. Here the sample spans roughly 500,000 distinct CDR3 sequences, about 10% being singletons. Here the sequenced sample was PBMCs, taken before TCRalphabeta/CD19-depleted stem cell transplant. The receptors were sampled from a child aged 2 to 15 with inherited bone marrow failure, due to receive a stem cell transplant.

There are a few counts of this clonotype. The chain combines TRBV2 with TRBJ2-3; no clear D. The length of the CDR3 is 12 residues. Germline CDR1 is SNHLY and CDR2 is FYNNEI. V dropped 0 bases and J dropped 6 bases, with 4 bases sitting between them. CDR3 in amino acids: CASSEAEDTQYF. CDR3 DNA: TGTGCCAGCAGTGAAGCCGAGGATACGCAGTATTTT.

This clonotype was seen at least ten times. The chain is built from TRBV25-1 and TRBJ1-1; the D is unclear. V lost 5 bases and J 1 base, leaving 8 bases between the germline ends. The germline V gene has CDR1 MGHDK and CDR2 SYGVNS. There are 13 residues in the CDR3. CDR3 coding DNA: TGTGCCAGCAGTCACCAGTCGAACACTGAAGCTTTCTTT. Protein product: CASSHQSNTEAFF.

This clonotype was counted only a few times. The V gene is TRBV30, the J gene TRBJ2-7, with D possibly being TRBD1 (8 bases). The germline V and J ends were trimmed by 0 bases and 7 bases, with 13 bases remaining between them. Per germline, CDR1 GTSNPN and CDR2 SVGIG (reference sequence). This CDR3 is built from 13 residues. In DNA form, the CDR3 reads TGTGCCTGGAGTGTGAACAGGGGGGGGGAGCAGTACTTC. It encodes CAWSVNRGGEQYF.

This clonotype was detected ten times or more. The chain is built from TRBV7-9 and TRBJ2-3, with a weak D call TRBD2 (6 bases). The germline V and J ends were trimmed by 6 bases and 6 bases, with 13 bases remaining between them. Per the germline V gene, CDR1 is SEHNR and CDR2 is FQNEAQ (reference sequence). This CDR3 has 13 amino acids. The CDR3 sequence is CASSIGGGDTQYF. In DNA form, the CDR3 reads TGTGCCAGCAGTATAGGTGGAGGGGATACGCAGTATTTT.

This clonotype appeared once. Given a much more abundant clone one base away, this may be a read error. The rearrangement joins TRBV27 to TRBJ2-7; D is possibly TRBD2 (6 bases). Germline assignment: CDR1 MNHEY and CDR2 SMNVEV (reference sequence). The CDR3 covers 16 residues. This CDR3 is CASSWGSGSASYKQYF. CDR3 sequence (DNA): TGTGCCAGCAGTTGGGGGAGCGGGTCCGCCTCCTACAAGCAGTACTTC.

Many counts were recorded for this clonotype. The chain links TRBV11-2 to TRBJ2-1; D remains ambiguous. CDR1 is SGHAT, CDR2 FQNNGV, per germline. The CDR3 loop spans 15 amino acids. The V end was cut by 5 bases, the J end by 4 bases, with 15 bases between. This CDR3 is CASSRGVQSYNEQFF. In nucleotides, the CDR3 is TGTGCCAGCAGCCGTGGGGTCCAAAGTTACAATGAGCAGTTCTTC.

There are many counts of this clonotype. The CDR3 DNA sequence: TGTGCCATCAGTGAGTCGGATACAGGGATCAATGAGCAGTTCTTC. It specifies CAISESDTGINEQFF. The rearrangement links TRBV10-3 to TRBJ2-1, with D possibly matching TRBD1 (6 bases). The CDR3 is 15 amino acids. The germline CDR1 and CDR2 sequences are ENHRY and SYGVKD. Trimming cost V 0 bases and J 6 bases, with 12 bases left between them.

The table lists this clonotype with a few counts. The rearrangement joins TRBV27 to TRBJ2-7, with 9 bases identical to TRBD1. V was clipped by 6 bases and J by 5 bases; unmatched bases: 8. Germline V gene lookup returns CDR1 MNHEY and CDR2 SMNVEV (reference sequence). This CDR3 spans 14 amino acids. DNA for the CDR3: TGTGCCAGCAGCCCCGGGACAGGGCAGGACGAGCAGTACTTC. As protein: CASSPGTGQDEQYF.

This clonotype was seen many times. This sequence joins TRBV19 and TRBJ1-4, with a possible D match to TRBD1 (6 bases). The CDR3 is 12 amino acids. V gave up 9 bases and J gave up 10 bases, with 15 bases separating them. Germline V gene lookup returns CDR1 LNHDA and CDR2 SQIVND (reference sequence). CDR3 region: CASEAGEAKLFF. The CDR3 coding sequence is TGTGCCAGCGAGGCAGGGGAGGCAAAACTGTTTTTT.

This clonotype occurred many times. The CDR3 spells CASSLLADLNIQYF. CDR3 nucleotide sequence: TGTGCCAGCAGTTTACTCGCTGATCTGAACATTCAGTACTTC. The chain carries TRBV27 and TRBJ2-4; D uncertain. The ends were cut back, 2 bases at V and 7 bases at J, with 12 bases in the middle. In germline, CDR1 is MNHEY, CDR2 SMNVEV (reference sequence). The CDR3 is made up of 14 amino acids.

This clonotype has just a few counts. The chain joins TRBV24-1 to TRBJ2-1, with a weak D call TRBD2 (6 bases). Trimming shortened V by 4 bases and J by 0 bases, and 15 bases separated the two germline ends. Per the germline V gene, CDR1 is KGHDR and CDR2 is SFDVKD. CDR3 length: 17 residues. CDR3: CATSDPAAGSSYNEQFF. The CDR3 nucleotides are TGTGCCACCAGTGACCCCGCGGCCGGGAGCTCCTACAATGAGCAGTTCTTC.

This clonotype was observed at least ten times. V and J are TRBV28 and TRBJ2-7; 8 bases align to TRBD2. V shed 6 bases, J shed 5 bases, and the junction held 12 bases outside the gene matches. The CDR3 is made up of 15 amino acids. CDR1 and CDR2 from the germline V gene are MDHEN and SYDVKM. CDR3 amino acids: CASRELAAAGNEQYF. In nucleotides, the CDR3 is TGTGCCAGCAGGGAACTAGCGGCTGCTGGAAACGAGCAGTACTTC.

In this sample, this clonotype turned up a few times. The V and J genes are TRBV28 and TRBJ1-3; D unresolved. CDR3 length: 12 amino acids. The germline gives CDR1 MDHEN, CDR2 SYDVKM. The ends were cut back, 4 bases at V and 4 bases at J, with 5 bases in the middle. CDR3 amino acids: CASSSPGNTIYF. The CDR3 DNA reads TGTGCCAGCAGTTCACCGGGAAACACCATATATTTT.

In its sample, this clonotype was seen many times. The chain combines TRBV12-3 or TRBV12-4 with TRBJ2-7, with 9 bases that match TRBD1. J was trimmed by 3 bases and V by 5 bases; bases with no gene match: 8. This CDR3 is 15 amino acids long. CDR3 bases: TGTGCCAGCAGTGACGGGACAGGGATATACTACGAGCAGTACTTC. Amino acids: CASSDGTGIYYEQYF.